Below, one T cell receptor beta chain is given with its context. The specificity of this receptor is unknown. No base-level quality is on record; no much larger clone is a single base apart. The data were taken from a study of regulatory T cells in long-lasting Graves disease (dated by TCRdb to the early 2020s). Study-wide context: In the newly diagnosed Graves' disease group, patients had been taking antithyroid drugs for less than 3 months. This study used TCR sequencing and RNA sequencing of peripheral blood to compare persistent Graves' disease patients against newly diagnosed Graves' disease patients. The study was registered as a clinical trial and conducted in China. A total of around 35 samples underwent TCR sequencing: some 13 from persistent and roughly 20 from newly diagnosed Graves' disease patients.

Broad study findings and their caveats: A larger number of public clonotypes was shared among persistent patients (approximately 3,000) than among newly diagnosed patients (about 990). Lower TCR Shannon entropy and fewer highly expanded clones were observed in persistent Graves' disease patients than in newly diagnosed patients, which suggested clonal expansion. As a limitation, the authors acknowledged that the small sample size may reduce accuracy. Because the primary lesion, thyroid tissue, could not be accessed, the study looked at peripheral blood alone. Sequencing and analysis were restricted to the TCR beta chain.

The library was produced with multiplex PCR. Sequencing was performed on an Illumina HiSeq 4000. iRepertoire HTBI primers and Arm-PCR amplification of CDR3 regions were used to construct TCR beta libraries. PCR products were gel purified before sequencing. Concerning the study's data processing: A total of fewer than 80 TRBV and 14 TRBJ segments were identified across samples and were used for gene usage analysis of CDR3 amino acid clonotypes. COPE and FqMerger were used to merge the filtered high-quality paired reads into contigs. BLAST was used to align contigs to IMGT TRBV, TRBD and TRBJ reference genes, and CDR3 was defined according to IMGT. Clonotypes above 0.1% frequency were classified as highly expanded clones. Repertoire diversity was measured by Shannon entropy, and V-J evenness by the Gini coefficient. A clonotype found in more than one individual was treated as public. The public sequencing data were trimmed at Q25 with fastp and processed into clonotypes with MiXCR by TCRdb, which kept only in-frame beta chains. Each entry merges the rows of one CDR3 protein and shows their most common DNA and genes. It is TCRdb's table, rather than the study itself, that gives the V and J calls and clone size. Within this sample are about 360,000 distinct CDR3 sequences, with under 20% of them counted one time only. The ten largest make up 20% to 25% of the sample.

Per the publication, the time point label means: newly diagnosed GD, antithyroid drugs for less than 3 months. For both TCR sequencing and RNA sequencing, RNA was extracted from PBMCs using TRIzol. The diagnosis of Graves' disease was made according to American Thyroid Association guidelines. The patients came from an endocrinology department in Xi'an, China. Each patient gave 7 to 9.5 milliliters of peripheral blood, collected in an EDTA anticoagulant tube. Ficoll Paque Plus density gradient separation was used to isolate PBMCs, and no further T cell sorting was done. An Agilent 2100 Bioanalyzer and agarose gel were used to check RNA quality, and a NanoDrop 2000 was used to measure RNA concentration. The same sample was also studied in work on T cells in Graves' hyperthyroidism and ophthalmopathy. The second study reports: Stable Graves' hyperthyroidism was defined as the absence of progression to ophthalmopathy over 18 months of follow-up. Hyperthyroidism patients were aged 18 to 65 years and newly diagnosed, with disease duration of less than 2 months. Any patient with an uncontrolled infection, another autoimmune disease, pregnancy or lactation was excluded. Diagnoses relied on clinical symptoms, serum thyroxine and TRAb, thyroid ultrasound and orbital computed tomography. The first round of RT-PCR for the TCR CDR3 was performed with the HTBI primer set and the Qiagen OneStep RT-PCR kit. Most expanded thyroid clonotypes (frequency above 0.001) were also detected in blood, suggesting blood repertoires may reflect thyroid immune responses. Ophthalmopathy was separated from stable hyperthyroidism by a 13 V-J signature model, with just over 85% sensitivity and about 81% specificity obtained in cross-validation and 80%/75% obtained in testing. In validation, the model predicted progression to ophthalmopathy a median of roughly 6.2 months before onset, with about 64% sensitivity and almost 75% specificity. To identify TCR V-J signatures that set the groups apart, the researchers used a discovery cohort of 100 patients, made up of fewer than 50 with Graves' ophthalmopathy and some 55 with stable Graves' hyperthyroidism. Whether ophthalmopathy could be predicted prospectively was tested in an independent validation cohort made up of under 20 hyperthyroidism patients plus 17 patients who later progressed to ophthalmopathy. The 100 or so discovery patients were randomly split 7:3 into training and test sets. The study also compared thyroid tissue and blood T-cell repertoires from about six Graves' hyperthyroidism patients. Once sampling was done, hyperthyroidism patients were given methimazole at a starting dose of 30 mg daily, whereas ophthalmopathy patients were given high-dose intravenous methylprednisolone. A second multiplex PCR round built the libraries, followed by size selection and purification. Libraries were sequenced paired-end with 100 bp reads on an Illumina HiSeq2000. SOAPnuke was used to process the raw data, with reads discarded if the reads contained adapters or uncalled bases, had a mean Phred below 15, or lacked an exact constant-primer or identifier match. COPE v1.2.5 was used to merge the high-quality paired reads, and each unique nucleotide sequence was defined as a clonotype. MiTCR v1.1 was used to align the clonotypes against IMGT TRBV, TRBD and TRBJ reference segments. The analysis was restricted to V-J combinations with a frequency above 0.0001, which together covered 99.2% of the repertoires. A TCS score was defined as the ratio between F50 (clonal expansion) and ExV (chaos), using BLOSUM62-based TCRdist between CDR3 peptides within each V-J. Welch's t-statistics and random forest reduced just over 500 V-J features to around 14, which were used in a naive Bayes classifier (R e1071). No statistical method was used to fix the sample size in advance, and group allocation was not hidden from the investigators. The paper describes TCR Vbeta CDR3 sequencing of 135 peripheral blood samples, made up of some 42 ophthalmopathy patients, approximately 73 hyperthyroidism patients and some 17 progressor patients.

Material: peripheral blood mononuclear cells (PBMCs), obtained at new diagnosis, from a patient treated with antithyroid drugs. This clonotype was sampled from a young woman with Graves disease. Donor details come from another sample of the same person, matched by shared clones.

The CDR3 is CASSQDLEGGYTF. The DNA sequence is TGTGCCAGCAGCCAAGATCTCGAAGGTGGCTACACCTTC. Recombination linked TRBV14 to TRBJ1-2; the D gene remains uncertain. Including cysteine and phenylalanine, the CDR3 has 13 amino acids. The read is trimmed to its CDR3 DNA, 39 bases read in frame from base 1. The junction shows trimming of 0 bases on V and 7 bases on J, plus 9 bases between the germline ends. The CDR1 and CDR2 encoded by the germline V gene are SGHDN and FVKESK. Reference TRBV14 and TRBJ1-2 proteins supply the regions before and after the CDR3; the full variable domain is: EAGVTQFPSHSVIEKGQTVTLRCDPISGHDNLYWYRRVMGKEIKFLLHFVKESKQDESGMPNNRFLAERTGGTYSTLKVQPAELEDSGVYFCASSQDLEGGYTFGSGTRLTVV.